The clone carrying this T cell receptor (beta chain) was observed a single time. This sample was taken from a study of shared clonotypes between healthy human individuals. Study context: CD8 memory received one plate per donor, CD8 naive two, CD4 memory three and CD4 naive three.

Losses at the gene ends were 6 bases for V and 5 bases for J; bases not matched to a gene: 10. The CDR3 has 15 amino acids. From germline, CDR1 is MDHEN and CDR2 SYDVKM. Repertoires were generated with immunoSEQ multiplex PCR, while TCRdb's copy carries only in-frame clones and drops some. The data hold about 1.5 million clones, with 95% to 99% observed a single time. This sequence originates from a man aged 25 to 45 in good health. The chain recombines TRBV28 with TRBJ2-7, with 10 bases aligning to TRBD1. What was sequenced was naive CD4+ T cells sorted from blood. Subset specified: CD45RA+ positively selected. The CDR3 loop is CASSFGDRGFNEQYF. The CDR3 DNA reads TGTGCCAGCAGCTTCGGGGACAGGGGCTTCAACGAGCAGTACTTC. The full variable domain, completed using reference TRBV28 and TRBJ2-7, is DVKVTQSSRYLVKRTGEKVFLECVQDMDHENMFWYRQDPGLGLRLIYFSYDVKMKEKGDIPEGYSVSREKKERFSLILESASTNQTSMYLCASSFGDRGFNEQYFGPGTRLTVT.